Below, 18 T cell receptor beta chains from the same sample are listed, as sequenced in a study of blood T cell repertoires in COVID-19. Produced via immunoSEQ multiplex PCR; TCRdb's table is partial and in-frame only. The table has around 170,000 clones, nearly 80% seen once; the top ten hold roughly 13%. Sequencing was performed on peripheral blood. The receptors here all came from a woman older than 75 with acute or convalescent COVID-19.

The J gene is TRBJ2-3, the V gene TRBV6-2 or TRBV6-3; 14 nucleotides agree with TRBD2. Germline trimming cut 2 bases from V and 2 bases from J; bases unmatched to any gene: 9. This CDR3 is built from 19 residues. Germline V gives CDR1 MNHEY, CDR2 SVGEGT. CDR3 sequence: CASSYTGLAGVWNTDTQYF. The CDR3 DNA is TGTGCCAGCAGTTACACGGGACTAGCGGGGGTATGGAACACAGATACGCAGTATTTT.

Points on this clone: Germline and junction disagree at one end, which may indicate a read error. V and J are TRBV11-2 and TRBJ2-3, with TRBD2 identical over 9 bases. Germline CDR1 reads SGHAT; CDR2 reads FQNNGV. The CDR3 runs to 14 residues. CDR3 coding DNA: TGTGCCAGCAGCACTCTCGGTGGCGTGCGGGAGGGGTTTTTT. Encoded protein: CASSTLGGVREGFF. Supplemented by reference TRBV11-2 and TRBJ2-3, the full variable domain reads EAGVAQSPRYKIIEKRQSVAFWCNPISGHATLYWYQQILGQGPKLLIQFQNNGVVDDSQLPKDRFSAERLKGVDSTLKIQPAKLEDSAVYLCASSTLGGVREGFFGPGTRLTVL.

CDR3 DNA: TGTGCCAGCAGCCAATCTTCGAGGCGGGATGAGCAGTTCTTC. The encoded protein is CASSQSSRRDEQFF. V usage is TRBV3-1 (or the pseudogene TRBV3-2) and J usage is TRBJ2-1, with D possibly matching TRBD2 (5 bases). Trimming removed 2 bases at V and 8 bases at J, with 13 bases between. The germline V gene has CDR1 LGHDT and CDR2 YNNKEL (reference sequence). The CDR3 totals 14 residues.

V usage is TRBV30 and J usage is TRBJ1-2; D possibly corresponds to TRBD1 (6 bases). The CDR3 has 13 amino acids. Germline V CDR1 and CDR2: GTSNPN, SVGIG (reference sequence). V was clipped by 3 bases and J by 3 bases, with 11 bases between them. CDR3 residues: CAWSPGHYYGYTF. The CDR3 coding sequence is TGTGCCTGGAGCCCGGGACACTACTATGGCTACACCTTC.

The chain recombines TRBV7-2 with TRBJ2-3, with 13 bases that match TRBD2. The germline gives CDR1 SGHTA, CDR2 FQGNSA. The ends lost 6 bases at V and 6 bases at J; junction bases unmatched: 6. The CDR3 extends over 15 amino acids. This chain's CDR3 is CASREGLAGIDTQYF. The CDR3, as DNA: TGTGCCAGCAGAGAGGGACTAGCGGGGATCGATACGCAGTATTTT.

The V and J genes are TRBV2 and TRBJ2-1; D not certain. The CDR3 is made up of 11 amino acids. Trimming pared 5 bases from V and 4 bases from J, leaving 3 bases between. In germline, CDR1 is SNHLY, CDR2 FYNNEI. The CDR3 nucleotides are TGTGCCAGCAGTCCTTACAATGAGCAGTTCTTC. Translation: CASSPYNEQFF.

The chain employs TRBV9 and TRBJ1-6; the D is unclear. Deletions cut 0 bases from V and 9 bases from J, with 13 bases between. CDR1 is SGDLS, CDR2 YYNGEE, per germline. The CDR3 has 15 residues. Here the CDR3 DNA reads TGTGCCAGCAGCGTAGGGGCCTACGGCGCTTCACCCCTCCACTTT. It encodes CASSVGAYGASPLHF.

The table lists this clone with a few counts. The chain uses TRBV19 and TRBJ2-3, with 8 bases identical to TRBD2. The CDR3 runs to 14 residues. V trimming: 5 bases; J trimming: 9 bases; junction bases outside the gene matches: 10. Germline V gene sequence: CDR1 LNHDA, CDR2 SQIVND (reference sequence). CDR3: CASSVPGGVATQYF. The CDR3 nucleotides are TGTGCCAGTAGTGTGCCCGGGGGGGTCGCCACGCAGTATTTT.

The V and J genes are TRBV7-9 and TRBJ1-5; D might be TRBD1 (5 bases). The CDR3 loop spans 15 amino acids. V gave up 3 bases and J gave up 2 bases, with 11 bases separating them. Germline CDR1 reads SEHNR; CDR2 reads FQNEAQ (reference sequence). The CDR3 loop reads CASSLGGAGNQPQHF. The CDR3 coding sequence is TGTGCCAGCAGCTTGGGGGGAGCGGGCAATCAGCCCCAGCATTTT.

Of note for this clone: The junction departs from the called germline gene at one end, perhaps through a read error. The gene calls are TRBV7-2 and TRBJ1-1; D is unclear. The length of the CDR3 is 13 residues. Per germline, CDR1 SGHTA and CDR2 FQGNSA. The CDR3 DNA reads as TGTGCCAGCACCCCGCCCGGACCCGGGAGAAGCTCTTTT. Encoded protein: CASTPPGPGRSSF.

The chain combines TRBV2 with TRBJ1-1, with TRBD1 matching over 7 bases. CDR1 is SNHLY, CDR2 FYNNEI, per germline. The CDR3 length is 15 residues. V shed 2 bases and J 2 bases; nucleotides not matched to a gene: 5. The CDR3 DNA reads as TGTGCCAGCAGTGAAATGACAGGGCGAAACACTGAAGCTTTCTTT. Its protein is CASSEMTGRNTEAFF.

This clone was observed once. The chain employs TRBV28 and TRBJ1-1; D may be TRBD1 (6 bases). The V gene lost 6 bases and the J gene lost 5 bases, with 16 bases spanning the gap. The germline gives CDR1 MDHEN, CDR2 SYDVKM. The CDR3 contains 14 residues. The CDR3 here is CASSTPGARTEAFF. Here the CDR3 DNA reads TGTGCCAGCAGCACCCCAGGGGCGCGGACTGAAGCTTTCTTT.

V and J are TRBV11-3 and TRBJ2-1; 7 positions match TRBD2. This CDR3 is 15 amino acids long. Trimming at V came to 1 base and at J to 4 bases, leaving 4 bases not matched to a gene. Germline CDR1 is SGHNT and CDR2 is YENEEA. CDR3 DNA: TGTGCCAGCAGCTTAGGGGGCGGGGGATACAATGAGCAGTTCTTC. Translating it yields CASSLGGGGYNEQFF. The variable domain in full, with the rest retrieved from reference TRBV11-3 and TRBJ2-1, is EAGVVQSPRYKIIEKKQPVAFWCNPISGHNTLYWYLQNLGQGPELLIRYENEEAVDDSQLPKDRFSAERLKGVDSTLKIQPAELGDSAVYLCASSLGGGGYNEQFFGPGTRLTVL.

The V gene is TRBV18, the J gene TRBJ2-3; D is unclear. The CDR3 consists of 12 residues. Germline CDR1 KGHSH, CDR2 LQKENI. V gave up 3 bases and J gave up 5 bases, with 6 bases separating them. The CDR3 nucleotides are TGTGCCAGCTCACCCCAGCGAGATACGCAGTATTTT. Translation gives CASSPQRDTQYF. Using reference TRBV18 and TRBJ2-3 for the parts outside the CDR3, the full variable domain is NAGVMQNPRHLVRRRGQEARLRCSPMKGHSHVYWYRQLPEEGLKFMVYLQKENIIDESGMPKERFSAEFPKEGPSILRIQQVVRGDSAAYFCASSPQRDTQYFGPGTRLTVL.

This chain uses TRBV12-3 or TRBV12-4 with TRBJ2-1, with 10 bases lining up with TRBD2. V shed 8 bases and J 7 bases; nucleotides not matched to a gene: 5. The CDR3 has 13 residues. CDR3 coding DNA: TGTGCCAGCGGGTCACTAGCGGGGAATGAGCAGTTCTTC. Translation: CASGSLAGNEQFF.

In its sample, this clone was seen a few times. The chain couples TRBV6-5 to TRBJ1-2; TRBD1 is a possible D gene (5 bases). Per the germline V gene, CDR1 is MNHEY and CDR2 is SVGAGI. The CDR3 loop spans 12 amino acids. The germline V and J ends were trimmed by 8 bases and 9 bases, with 16 bases remaining between them. The CDR3 nucleotides are TGTGCCAGCTCAGGGATTGTCGGCCGCTACACCTTC. Protein sequence: CASSGIVGRYTF.

The chain has TRBV20-1 and TRBJ2-5, with 7 positions matching TRBD2. The CDR3 has 11 amino acids. V lost 6 bases, J lost 3 bases, and 1 base stayed unmatched. Germline CDR1 reads DFQATT; CDR2 reads SNEGSKA (reference sequence). CDR3: CSAAGEETQYF. CDR3 coding DNA: TGCAGTGCGGCGGGAGAAGAGACCCAGTACTTC.

The genes are TRBV7-2 and TRBJ2-1, with TRBD2 matching 9 bases. J was trimmed by 4 bases and V by 3 bases; bases with no gene match: 4. From germline, CDR1 is SGHTA and CDR2 FQGNSA. CDR3 size: 15 residues. The CDR3 sequence: CASSFTSGPYNEQFF. CDR3 coding DNA: TGTGCCAGCAGCTTCACTAGCGGGCCTTACAATGAGCAGTTCTTC.